This passage covers 9 T cell receptor beta chains from one sample sequenced in a study of PD-1 blockade in classical Hodgkin lymphoma (dated by TCRdb to 2020 to 2022). The method behind the library was the immunoSEQ multiplex PCR assay. The clones in this table, taken by TCRdb from immuneACCESS, are in-frame only. Not every clone is retained; where verified, under half of the shortfall comes from an unresolved V gene, and the cause of the rest is unknown. For this sample the table gives several thousand clones, of which 60% were detected only once. The top ten clones comprise roughly a tenth of the sample. The time point label for this specimen denotes: cycle 4 day 1 (C4D1), after less than seven weeks of nivolumab. All trial patients had relapsed after autologous stem cell transplantation, with cohorts A, B and C differing in prior brentuximab vedotin exposure. Using a Miltenyi CD8+ T cell isolation kit, CD8+ T cells were purified from thawed PBMCs through magnetic negative selection.

This material consisted of CD8+ T cells from blood, taken before the fourth cycle of nivolumab. These receptors came from a human donor with classical Hodgkin lymphoma.

Notes on this clone: Other DNA variants within this sample encode the same CDR3. This chain uses TRBV4-1 with TRBJ2-7; D is unclear. The CDR3 is made up of 13 amino acids. CDR1 MGHRA and CDR2 YSYEKL come from the germline V gene. Trimming removed 4 bases at V and 4 bases at J, with 11 bases between. Written as DNA, the CDR3 is TGCGCCAGCAGCCTATCGGAATCTTACGAGCAGTACTTC. Translation: CASSLSESYEQYF.

The rearrangement uses TRBV2 and TRBJ2-5; 7 bases agree with TRBD2. The CDR3 sequence is 15 residues long. Germline CDR1 is SNHLY and CDR2 is FYNNEI. Losses at the gene ends were 3 bases for V and 3 bases for J; bases not matched to a gene: 7. CDR3 amino acids: CASSEAGREKETQYF. The CDR3 DNA reads as TGTGCCAGCAGTGAGGCCGGGCGGGAGAAAGAGACCCAGTACTTC.

V usage is TRBV28 and J usage is TRBJ2-3, with D hard to call. The CDR3 is made up of 16 amino acids. Trimming shortened V by 3 bases and J by 2 bases, and 15 bases separated the two germline ends. In germline, CDR1 is MDHEN, CDR2 SYDVKM. The CDR3 DNA reads as TGTGCCAGCAGTTTTTCGCCGTATACGGCCACAGATACGCAGTATTTT. Translation: CASSFSPYTATDTQYF.

This clone was found a few times. V usage is TRBV2 and J usage is TRBJ2-7; D ambiguous. Germline loops: CDR1 SNHLY, CDR2 FYNNEI. The CDR3 totals 11 residues. The V gene lost 3 bases and the J gene lost 3 bases, with 3 bases spanning the gap. CDR3 region: CASSDGYEQYF. Written as DNA, the CDR3 is TGTGCCAGCAGTGACGGCTACGAGCAGTACTTC. The full variable domain, its missing parts supplied by reference TRBV2 and TRBJ2-7, is EPEVTQTPSHQVTQMGQEVILRCVPISNHLYFYWYRQILGQKVEFLVSFYNNEISEKSEIFDDQFSVERPDGSNFTLKIRSTKLEDSAMYFCASSDGYEQYFGPGTRLTVT.

This clone was seen a few times. The V gene is TRBV11-2, the J gene TRBJ2-7, with 7 bases aligning to TRBD1. With V trimmed by 2 bases and J by 1 base, 5 bases remained unmatched. In germline, CDR1 is SGHAT, CDR2 FQNNGV. This CDR3 spans 15 amino acids. CDR3 residues: CASSLWDSSSYEQYF. The CDR3 DNA sequence: TGTGCCAGCAGCTTATGGGACAGTTCTTCCTACGAGCAGTACTTC.

The DNA of the CDR3 is TGTGCCAGCACCCCCCTATCAGGCGAAACTAACTATGGCTACACCTTC. Translating gives CASTPLSGETNYGYTF. The chain employs TRBV27 and TRBJ1-2; D unclear. Per germline, CDR1 MNHEY and CDR2 SMNVEV (reference sequence). This CDR3 has 16 amino acids. V dropped 7 bases and J dropped 0 bases, with 18 bases sitting between them.

The J gene is TRBJ2-3, the V gene TRBV6-1, with TRBD1 as a possible D gene (6 bases). The length of the CDR3 is 14 residues. The V gene's germline CDR1 is MNHNS and CDR2 SASEGT. V was trimmed by 3 bases and J by 6 bases, leaving 13 bases between them. The CDR3 spells CASSDSGVADTQYF. The DNA of the CDR3 is TGTGCCAGCAGTGATTCAGGGGTGGCGGATACGCAGTATTTT.

The chain is built from TRBV2 and TRBJ1-1, with D perhaps TRBD1 (6 bases). This CDR3 spans 13 amino acids. CDR1 is SNHLY, CDR2 FYNNEI, per germline. The germline V and J ends were trimmed by 5 bases and 1 base, with 8 bases remaining between them. The CDR3 sequence is CASSFRGNTEAFF. The CDR3 region has the DNA TGTGCCAGCAGTTTCAGGGGGAACACTGAAGCTTTCTTT.

V and J are TRBV9 and TRBJ2-7; D is undetermined. This CDR3 spans 13 amino acids. Germline V gene data show CDR1 as SGDLS and CDR2 as YYNGEE. Trimming removed 4 bases at V and 2 bases at J, with 10 bases between. CDR3 protein: CASSLGKAYEQYF. Written as DNA, the CDR3 is TGTGCCAGCAGCTTAGGGAAGGCCTACGAGCAGTACTTC.